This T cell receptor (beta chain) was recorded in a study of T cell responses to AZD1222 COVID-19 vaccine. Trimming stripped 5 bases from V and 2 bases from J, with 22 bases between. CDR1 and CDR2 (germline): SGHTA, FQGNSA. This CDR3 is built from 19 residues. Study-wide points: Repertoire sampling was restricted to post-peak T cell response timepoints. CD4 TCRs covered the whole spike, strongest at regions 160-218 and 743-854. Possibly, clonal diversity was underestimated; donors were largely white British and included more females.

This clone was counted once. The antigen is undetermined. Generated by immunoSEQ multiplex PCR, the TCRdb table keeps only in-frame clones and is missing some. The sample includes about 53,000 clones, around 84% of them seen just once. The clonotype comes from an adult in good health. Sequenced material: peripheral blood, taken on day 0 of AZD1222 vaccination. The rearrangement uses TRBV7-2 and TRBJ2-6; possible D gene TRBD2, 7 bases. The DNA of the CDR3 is TGTGCCAGCAGCGACCAACACAGGCTCGGGGGGCCTGGGGCCAACGTCCTGACTTTC. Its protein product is CASSDQHRLGGPGANVLTF.